This T cell receptor beta chain was captured by sequencing in a study of OX40 agonist ivuxolimab in advanced cancers. Libraries were prepared by immunoSEQ multiplex PCR; TCRdb keeps only in-frame clonotypes and omits some of them. The table includes tens of thousands of clones, roughly 91% detected once. Study observations and caveats: Clonal expansion by week 6 occurred in CD4+ and CD8+ blood T cells (at 0.1 to 3.0 mg/kg).

Details on this clone: Its antigen is undetermined.

The specimen was CD4+ or CD8+ T cells sorted from blood, collected in a trial of the OX40 agonist ivuxolimab. The sequence came from an adult with an advanced solid tumor such as melanoma, head and neck, liver or kidney cancer.

Here the CDR3 DNA reads TGTGCCAGCAGCTTAACCTGGACAGGGGTCACCTACGAGCAGTACTTC. Amino acid sequence: CASSLTWTGVTYEQYF. The chain joins TRBV7-9 to TRBJ2-7; 9 bases match TRBD1. Losses at the gene ends were 2 bases for V and 2 bases for J; bases not matched to a gene: 7. Germline loops: CDR1 SEHNR, CDR2 FQNEAQ (reference sequence). This CDR3 has 16 residues. The entire variable domain, with the rest obtained from reference TRBV7-9 and TRBJ2-7, is as follows: DTGVSQNPRHKITKRGQNVTFRCDPISEHNRLYWYRQTLGQGPEFLTYFQNEAQLEKSRLLSDRFSAERPKGSFSTLEIQRTEQGDSAMYLCASSLTWTGVTYEQYFGPGTRLTVT.